This T cell receptor beta chain was captured in a study of STAT3 mutations in large granular lymphocyte leukemia. Study-wide results and limits: Clonal expansion was inferred from samples taken at other timepoints. Some patients had dominant TCR clones larger than their STAT3 mutant burden. Every T-cell large granular lymphocyte leukemia patient had at least one immunodominant TCR beta clonotype. Variable sampling intervals and differing treatment regimens complicated linking therapy response to TCR clonal burden changes.

About this clone: Antigen specificity is unknown.

Each sample's TCRbeta library yielded on average around 44,000 productive templates. Sequencing was performed with immunoSEQ multiplex PCR; in TCRdb, only in-frame clones are kept and a portion is missing. The sample carries roughly 35,000 clones, around nine tenths recorded once. Trimming at V came to 3 bases and at J to 6 bases, leaving 2 bases not matched to a gene. CDR3 length: 13 amino acids. Germline loops: CDR1 KGHSH, CDR2 LQKENI. This chain connects TRBV18 to TRBJ1-2; TRBD1 matches at 9 bases. This clonotype was sampled from a human donor with T large granular lymphocyte leukemia. Some clones in this sample may be carry-over from other donors' samples. Sample: PBMCs. CDR3 sequence: CASSPRTGDGYTF. The DNA of the CDR3 is TGTGCCAGCTCACCCCGGACAGGGGATGGCTACACCTTC.